This TCR beta chain was recovered during a study of beta chain features in type 1 diabetes. Study conclusions and caveats: When cDNA is sequenced, cells with high TCR expression could be over-represented. TCRB rearrangement may or may not be influenced by HLA type; here this remained unresolved. Naive, central memory and regulatory TCRB repertoires appeared more similar among patients than healthy donors. Researchers report that Type 1 diabetes patients had moderately but significantly shorter TCRB CDR3s across all four CD4+ subsets.

This CDR3 has 12 residues. The germline V gene has CDR1 LGHNT and CDR2 FRNRAP. Trimming stripped 3 bases from V and 7 bases from J, with 6 bases between. cDNA synthesis used the whole RNA isolate, giving expressed TCRB sequences. Clones were sequenced by immunoSEQ multiplex PCR, and TCRdb holds only the in-frame ones, with some missing. The sample includes 300,000 or so clones, roughly 14% of them seen just once. Every donor provided one heparinised blood draw, which averaged about 110 mL. For this clone: Its specificity is unknown.

The sequenced sample consisted of naive CD4+ T cells from blood. This rearrangement joins TRBV12-5 to TRBJ2-2; D uncertain. The TCR originated in a young woman with type 1 diabetes. CDR3: CASGFEVGELFF. DNA of the CDR3: TGTGCTAGTGGTTTCGAGGTCGGGGAGCTGTTTTTT. Full variable domain (missing parts from reference TRBV12-5 and TRBJ2-2): DARVTQTPRHKVTEMGQEVTMRCQPILGHNTVFWYRQTMMQGLELLAYFRNRAPLDDSGMPKDRFSAEMPDATLATLKIQPSEPRDSAVYFCASGFEVGELFFGEGSRLTVL.